The rows below give T cell receptor beta chains drawn from one sample of a study of T cell changes during pregnancy in multiple sclerosis. Some clones are missing from TCRdb's copy, which holds only in-frame ones; the method was immunoSEQ multiplex PCR. The sample lists approximately 53,000 clones, around 90% occurring once. The material sequenced was CD4+ T cells from peripheral blood mononuclear cells, taken in the second trimester of pregnancy. The receptors shown here come from a female donor with multiple sclerosis, enrolled in a pregnancy study. Both conserved end residues are part of each CDR3. A D gene is named only where the DNA matches it firmly.

j_call: TRBJ2-1; d_call: TRBD2; v_call: TRBV29-1; cdr3_aa: CSVGGLAGVTPRNEQFF
j_call: TRBJ1-5; d_call: -; v_call: TRBV4-1; cdr3_aa: CASSLGQNSNQPQHF
j_call: TRBJ2-3; d_call: -; v_call: TRBV6-5; cdr3_aa: CASTSPGSTDTQYF
j_call: TRBJ1-3; d_call: TRBD1; v_call: TRBV6-5; cdr3_aa: CASRNRGSGNTIYF
j_call: TRBJ1-2; d_call: TRBD1; v_call: TRBV5-6; cdr3_aa: CASSAKDRASGYTF
j_call: TRBJ2-5; d_call: TRBD2; v_call: TRBV5-1; cdr3_aa: CASSARGAQETQYF
j_call: TRBJ2-4; d_call: -; v_call: TRBV9; cdr3_aa: CASSVATATRGAKNIQYF
j_call: TRBJ1-5; d_call: TRBD1; v_call: TRBV19; cdr3_aa: CASSTKPGQASNQPQHF
j_call: TRBJ2-7; d_call: -; v_call: TRBV7-8; cdr3_aa: CASSLVGQILSYEQYF
j_call: TRBJ2-1; d_call: -; v_call: TRBV7-7; cdr3_aa: CASSPDSSYNEQFF
j_call: TRBJ2-3; d_call: TRBD2; v_call: TRBV30; cdr3_aa: CAWSRTSTADTQYF
j_call: TRBJ2-1; d_call: TRBD2; v_call: TRBV7-7; cdr3_aa: CASSLRTSGQNEQFF
j_call: TRBJ1-1; d_call: -; v_call: TRBV7-8; cdr3_aa: CASRRSEVTEAFF
j_call: TRBJ2-2; d_call: -; v_call: TRBV2; cdr3_aa: CASSEVRGTGELFF
j_call: TRBJ2-7; d_call: -; v_call: TRBV4-2; cdr3_aa: CASSQEEGLASYEQYF
j_call: TRBJ1-1; d_call: TRBD1; v_call: TRBV5-4; cdr3_aa: CASSLDAGGNTEAFF
j_call: TRBJ1-2; d_call: -; v_call: TRBV5-6; cdr3_aa: CASSPGSDSGYTF
j_call: TRBJ1-3; d_call: -; v_call: TRBV18; cdr3_aa: CASSPTPGSGNTIYF
j_call: TRBJ2-3; d_call: TRBD2; v_call: TRBV5-8; cdr3_aa: CASSSGRGLAGGLTDTQYF
j_call: TRBJ2-7; d_call: -; v_call: TRBV4-2; cdr3_aa: CASSHATGLQSYEQYF
j_call: TRBJ1-4; d_call: -; v_call: TRBV4-1; cdr3_aa: CASSPLPVTEKLFF
j_call: TRBJ1-1; d_call: TRBD1; v_call: TRBV7-9; cdr3_aa: CASSLEGRGEAFF
j_call: TRBJ2-5; d_call: TRBD2; v_call: TRBV6-1; cdr3_aa: CASSEAGGLETQYF
j_call: TRBJ2-7; d_call: TRBD1; v_call: TRBV2; cdr3_aa: CASSQQGADEQYF
j_call: TRBJ1-1; d_call: TRBD1; v_call: TRBV6-5; cdr3_aa: CASRTGVTEAFF
j_call: TRBJ1-4; d_call: TRBD1; v_call: TRBV6-6; cdr3_aa: CASSYSGTGPEKLFF
j_call: TRBJ1-2; d_call: -; v_call: TRBV20-1; cdr3_aa: CSSAGLGGYTF
j_call: TRBJ2-2; d_call: TRBD2; v_call: TRBV5-1; cdr3_aa: CASSLSGGRNTGELFF
j_call: TRBJ2-7; d_call: TRBD1; v_call: TRBV5-4; cdr3_aa: CASSPGTETYEQYF
j_call: TRBJ2-3; d_call: TRBD2; v_call: TRBV9; cdr3_aa: CASSVAGTSGGANTDTQYF
j_call: TRBJ2-2; d_call: -; v_call: TRBV7-3; cdr3_aa: CASSAMGRGWATGELFF
j_call: TRBJ1-2; d_call: TRBD1; v_call: TRBV30; cdr3_aa: CAWSLPDRGKSGYTF
j_call: TRBJ1-1; d_call: -; v_call: TRBV29-1; cdr3_aa: CSVEAGGLWNTEAFF
j_call: TRBJ1-2; d_call: -; v_call: TRBV20-1; cdr3_aa: CSVGAHYGYTF
j_call: TRBJ1-1; d_call: -; v_call: TRBV18; cdr3_aa: CASSPSRSNTEAFF
j_call: TRBJ1-5; d_call: -; v_call: TRBV29-1; cdr3_aa: CSVSPGGNQPQHF
j_call: TRBJ2-3; d_call: TRBD2; v_call: TRBV2; cdr3_aa: CASSEKRGGKGDTQYF
j_call: TRBJ2-1; d_call: -; v_call: TRBV6-4; cdr3_aa: CASSEAPATKQFF
j_call: TRBJ1-2; d_call: -; v_call: TRBV6-5; cdr3_aa: CASSYSRDTIWYGYTF
j_call: TRBJ1-6; d_call: TRBD1; v_call: TRBV11-3; cdr3_aa: CASDRDSDNSPLHF
j_call: TRBJ2-2; d_call: -; v_call: TRBV10-1; cdr3_aa: CASSALGRAGELFF